This T cell receptor (beta chain) was sequenced during a study of OX40 agonist ivuxolimab in advanced cancers. Whole-study context: Ivuxolimab was administered intravenously to patients at 0.01 to 10 mg/kg every 2 weeks. Subjects had a mean age of around 60 years, with a range of roughly 20 to 80; more than 70% were male.

Sampling of blood occurred at baseline, cycle 4 day 1, and cycle 7 day 1. The germline V gene encodes CDR1 MDHEN and CDR2 SYDVKM. V gave up 7 bases and J gave up 6 bases, with 10 bases separating them. The CDR3 totals 12 residues. A word on this clone: Its antigen remains unknown.

Study-wide results and caveats: Clonal expansion was seen in CD4+ and CD8+ blood T cells by week 6 at 0.1 to 3.0 mg/kg.

Using immunoSEQ multiplex PCR, the repertoire was profiled, and TCRdb retains in-frame clones only, with some absent. Of about 11,000 clones in the sample, about 89% were seen once. The V call is TRBV28, the J call TRBJ1-5; D gene uncertain. Sample: CD4+ or CD8+ T cells sorted from blood, taken in a trial of the OX40 agonist ivuxolimab. The clonotype comes from an adult with an advanced solid tumor such as melanoma, head and neck, liver or kidney cancer. The CDR3 loop reads CASTIWGQPQHF. CDR3 in DNA: TGTGCCAGCACCATTTGGGGTCAGCCCCAGCATTTT.